This TCR beta chain was captured in a study of blood T cell repertoires in COVID-19. Study-wide background: COVID-19 samples collected from the United States, Italy and Spain covered acute and convalescent phases. PBMCs, B-cell-depleted T cells, or T cells were the source of the cDNA or gDNA that made up the material.

Germline lookup yields CDR1 SGDLS and CDR2 YYNGEE. This CDR3 comprises 15 residues. V was trimmed by 4 bases and J by 4 bases, leaving 12 bases between them. Authors' data handling: Reference gene primers were amplified, and this amplification served to estimate nucleated cell counts. The repertoire was sequenced with immunoSEQ multiplex PCR; TCRdb's copy has only in-frame clones and lacks some. The V and J calls and clone size are taken from that table; D and trimming were inferred from the DNA. The sample gives about 120,000 clones, roughly 80% of which show up once; about 7.3% is in the top ten. The sequence was obtained from a woman between 35 and 50 years old with acute or convalescent COVID-19. The sequenced sample was peripheral blood. V usage is TRBV9 and J usage is TRBJ1-6; the D gene is possibly TRBD1 (5 bases). CDR3 protein: CASSRGGPYNSPLHF. The DNA for the CDR3 is TGTGCCAGCAGCCGGGGGGGACCTTATAATTCACCCCTCCACTTT.